These 2 T cell receptor beta chains came from one sample sequenced in a study of T cells in Graves' hyperthyroidism and ophthalmopathy. It was RNA transcripts that yielded the amplified TCR beta CDR3 regions. An initial round of RT-PCR targeting the TCR CDR3 relied on the HTBI primer set. In TCRdb, the multiplex PCR reads were re-called with MiXCR into one record per CDR3 protein. The top ten hold approximately 35% of the sample, which has approximately 250,000 distinct CDR3 sequences, roughly a quarter seen once. The source material was blood. These receptors were collected from a woman between 40 and 50 years old with Graves' ophthalmopathy.

This clonotype was seen only once. It may be a read error: a sequence one base away is much more abundant. V gene TRBV27 combines with J gene TRBJ1-2, with D hard to call. The germline V gene has CDR1 MNHEY and CDR2 SMNVEV (reference sequence). The CDR3 is made up of 13 amino acids. The DNA for the CDR3 is TGTGCCAGCAGTCCTCGGCAGGCTGCGGGCTACAACTTC. This gives the protein CASSPRQAAGYNF.

This clonotype was recorded at least ten times. The V call is TRBV28, the J call TRBJ2-7; TRBD1 or TRBD2 may be the D gene (6 bases each). Per germline, CDR1 MDHEN and CDR2 SYDVKM. The length of the CDR3 is 13 residues. V was clipped by 4 bases and J by 4 bases, with 11 bases between them. The CDR3 spells CASSSLGGYEQYF. As DNA, the CDR3 is TGTGCCAGCAGTTCCCTAGGGGGGTACGAGCAGTACTTC.